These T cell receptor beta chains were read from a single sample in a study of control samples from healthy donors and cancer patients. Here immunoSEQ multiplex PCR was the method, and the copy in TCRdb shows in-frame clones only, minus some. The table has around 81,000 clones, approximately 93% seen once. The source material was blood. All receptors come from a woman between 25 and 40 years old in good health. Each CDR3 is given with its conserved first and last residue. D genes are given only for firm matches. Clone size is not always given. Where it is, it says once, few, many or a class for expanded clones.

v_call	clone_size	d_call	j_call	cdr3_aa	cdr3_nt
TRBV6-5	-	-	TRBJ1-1	CASSYAGANTEAFF	TGTGCCAGCAGTTACGCCGGGGCGAACACTGAAGCTTTCTTT
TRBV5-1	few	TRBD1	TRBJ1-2	CASSLVTGGYGYTF	TGCGCCAGCAGCTTGGTGACAGGGGGTTATGGCTACACCTTC
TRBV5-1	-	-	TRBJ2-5	CASSLEETQYF	TGCGCCAGCAGCTTGGAAGAGACCCAGTACTTC
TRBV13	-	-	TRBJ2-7	CASSFGREQYF	TGTGCCAGCAGCTTCGGTAGGGAGCAGTACTTC
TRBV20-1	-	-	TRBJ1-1	CSVEGNTEAFF	TGCAGTGTTGAGGGTAACACTGAAGCTTTCTTT
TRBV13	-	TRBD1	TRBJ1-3	CASSSTGRNTIYF	TGTGCCAGCAGCTCGACAGGGAGAAACACCATATATTTT
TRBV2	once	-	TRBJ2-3	CASIRGTSTDTQYF	TGTGCCAGCATACGAGGTACTAGCACAGATACGCAGTATTTT
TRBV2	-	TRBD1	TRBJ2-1	CASSGDSEQFF	TGTGCCAGCAGTGGGGACAGTGAGCAGTTCTTC
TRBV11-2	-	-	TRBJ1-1	CASSLQGGTEAFF	TGTGCCAGCAGCTTACAGGGAGGCACTGAAGCTTTCTTT
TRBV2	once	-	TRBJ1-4	CASNGGEKLFF	TGTGCCAGCAACGGGGGTGAAAAACTGTTTTTT
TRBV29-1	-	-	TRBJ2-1	CSVDHRYNEQFF	TGCAGCGTTGATCACCGGTACAATGAGCAGTTCTTC
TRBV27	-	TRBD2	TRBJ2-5	CASIPARAGGRKTQYF	TGTGCCAGCATCCCGGCTCGAGCGGGAGGCCGAAAGACCCAGTACTTC
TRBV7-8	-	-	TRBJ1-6	CASSFSGQGNNSPLHF	TGTGCCAGCAGCTTTTCCGGGCAGGGTAATAATTCACCCCTCCACTTT
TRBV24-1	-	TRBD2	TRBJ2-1	CATSGLTSGVNYEQFF	TGTGCCACCAGTGGCCTGACTAGCGGGGTTAACTATGAGCAGTTCTTC
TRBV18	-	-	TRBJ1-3	CASLSRSSGNTIYF	TGTGCCAGCTTATCCCGATCCTCTGGAAACACCATATATTTT
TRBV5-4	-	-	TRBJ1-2	CASSLIGGGGYGYTF	TGTGCCAGCAGCTTGATTGGAGGGGGTGGCTATGGCTACACCTTC
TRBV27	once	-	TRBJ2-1	CASRTLGRNEQFF	TGTGCCAGCCGAACACTAGGGCGCAATGAGCAGTTCTTC
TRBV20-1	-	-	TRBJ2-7	CSATPLWEQYF	TGCAGTGCGACGCCCCTTTGGGAGCAGTACTTC
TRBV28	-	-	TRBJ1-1	CASSSLPATMPAFF	TGTGCCAGCAGTTCTTTACCCGCGACGATGCCGGCTTTCTTT
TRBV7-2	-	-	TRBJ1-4	CASSLGQISNEKLFF	TGTGCCAGCAGCTTAGGACAGATATCTAATGAAAAACTGTTTTTT
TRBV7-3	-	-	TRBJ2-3	CASSLSDWDTQYF	TGTGCCAGCAGCTTGAGTGACTGGGATACGCAGTATTTT
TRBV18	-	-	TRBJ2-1	CASSPGVNEQFF	TGTGCCAGCTCACCAGGGGTCAATGAGCAGTTCTTC
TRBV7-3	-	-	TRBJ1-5	CASSLENNQPQHF	TGTGCCAGCAGCTTGGAAAACAATCAGCCCCAGCATTTT
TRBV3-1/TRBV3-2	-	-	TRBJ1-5	CASSQDLVEQPQHF	TGTGCCAGCAGCCAAGATCTTGTTGAACAGCCCCAGCATTTT
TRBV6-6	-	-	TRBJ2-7	CASSDTLSYEQYF	TGTGCCAGCAGTGACACATTATCCTACGAGCAGTACTTC
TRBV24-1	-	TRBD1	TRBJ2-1	CATSSDRVNEQFF	TGTGCCACCAGCTCAGACAGGGTAAATGAGCAGTTCTTC
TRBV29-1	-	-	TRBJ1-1	CSVVVGGRSTEAFF	TGCAGCGTTGTGGTAGGAGGACGGAGCACTGAAGCTTTCTTT
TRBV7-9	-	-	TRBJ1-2	CASSFNYGYTF	TGTGCCAGCAGCTTTAACTATGGCTACACCTTC
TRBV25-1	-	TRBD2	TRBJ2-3	CASSQTRSSGSDTQYF	TGTGCCAGCAGTCAAACTCGGTCTAGCGGGAGCGATACGCAGTATTTT
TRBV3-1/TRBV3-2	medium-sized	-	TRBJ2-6	CASSQDSSSSGANVLTF	TGTGCCAGCAGCCAAGATAGCAGTAGCTCTGGGGCCAACGTCCTGACTTTC
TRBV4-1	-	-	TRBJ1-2	CASSQGNYGYTF	TGCGCCAGCAGCCAGGGTAACTATGGCTACACCTTC
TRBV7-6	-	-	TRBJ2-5	CASSLAVYQETQYF	TGTGCCAGCAGCTTAGCGGTGTACCAAGAGACCCAGTACTTC
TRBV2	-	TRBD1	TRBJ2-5	CASRDQNRGQETQYF	TGTGCCAGCAGGGATCAAAACAGGGGCCAAGAGACCCAGTACTTC
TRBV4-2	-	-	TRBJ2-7	CASSPDLAGYEQYF	TGTGCCAGCAGCCCGGACCTCGCAGGGTACGAGCAGTACTTC
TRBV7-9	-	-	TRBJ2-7	CASSTPIRSHEQYF	TGTGCCAGCAGCACCCCAATTCGGAGCCACGAGCAGTACTTC
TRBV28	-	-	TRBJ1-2	CASRDNPTNYGYTF	TGTGCCAGCAGGGACAACCCAACAAACTATGGCTACACCTTC